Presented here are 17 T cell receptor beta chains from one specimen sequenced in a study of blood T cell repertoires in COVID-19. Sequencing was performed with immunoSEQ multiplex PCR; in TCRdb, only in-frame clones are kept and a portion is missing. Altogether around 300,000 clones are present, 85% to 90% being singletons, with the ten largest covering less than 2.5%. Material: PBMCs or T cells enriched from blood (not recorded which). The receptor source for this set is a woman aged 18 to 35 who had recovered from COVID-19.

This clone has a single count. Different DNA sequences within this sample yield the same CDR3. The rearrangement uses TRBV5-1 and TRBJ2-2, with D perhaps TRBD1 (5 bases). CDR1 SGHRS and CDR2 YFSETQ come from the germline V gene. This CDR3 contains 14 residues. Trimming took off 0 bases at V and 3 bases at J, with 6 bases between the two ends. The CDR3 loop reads CASSLGGDTGELFF. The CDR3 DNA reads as TGCGCCAGCAGCTTGGGGGGCGACACCGGGGAGCTGTTTTTT.

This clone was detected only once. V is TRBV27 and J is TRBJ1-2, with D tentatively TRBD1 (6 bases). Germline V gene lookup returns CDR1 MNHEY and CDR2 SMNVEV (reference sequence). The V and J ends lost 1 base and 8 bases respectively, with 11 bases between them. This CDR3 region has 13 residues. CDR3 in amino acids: CASSLLGAPGYTF. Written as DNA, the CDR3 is TGTGCCAGCAGTTTATTGGGGGCGCCAGGCTACACCTTC.

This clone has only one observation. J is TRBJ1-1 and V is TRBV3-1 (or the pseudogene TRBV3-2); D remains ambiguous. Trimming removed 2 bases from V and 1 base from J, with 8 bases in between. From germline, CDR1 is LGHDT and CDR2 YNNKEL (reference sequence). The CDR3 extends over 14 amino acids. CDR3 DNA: TGTGCCAGCAGCCAATGGGAGGGGAACACTGAAGCTTTCTTT. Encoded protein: CASSQWEGNTEAFF.

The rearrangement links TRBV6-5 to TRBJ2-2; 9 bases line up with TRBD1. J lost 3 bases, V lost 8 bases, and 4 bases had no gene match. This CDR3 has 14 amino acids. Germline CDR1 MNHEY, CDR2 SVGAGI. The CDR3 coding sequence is TGTGCCAGCCGACAGGGGGGTTACACCGGGGAGCTGTTTTTT. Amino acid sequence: CASRQGGYTGELFF.

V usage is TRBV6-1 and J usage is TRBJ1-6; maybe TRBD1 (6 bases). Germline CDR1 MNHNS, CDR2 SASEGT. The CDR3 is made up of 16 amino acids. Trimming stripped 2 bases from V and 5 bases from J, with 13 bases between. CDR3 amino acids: CASSELAGVNNSPLHF. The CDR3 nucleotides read TGTGCCAGCAGTGAACTTGCAGGGGTTAATAATTCACCCCTCCACTTT.

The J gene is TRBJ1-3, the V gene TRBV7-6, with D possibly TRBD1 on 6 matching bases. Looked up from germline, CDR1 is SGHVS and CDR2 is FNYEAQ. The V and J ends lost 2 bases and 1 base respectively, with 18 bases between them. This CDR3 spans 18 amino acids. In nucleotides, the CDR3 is TGTGCCAGCAGCTTAATGAGGCCGGGGGGCTTGTCTGGAAACACCATATATTTT. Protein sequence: CASSLMRPGGLSGNTIYF.

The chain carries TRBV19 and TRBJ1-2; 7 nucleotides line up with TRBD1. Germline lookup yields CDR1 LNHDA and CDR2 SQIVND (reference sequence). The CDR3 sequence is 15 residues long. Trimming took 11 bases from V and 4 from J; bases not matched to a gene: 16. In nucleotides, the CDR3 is TGTGCCTCTCAACAGGGGCAGGGAAAGATCTATGGCTACACCTTC. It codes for CASQQGQGKIYGYTF.

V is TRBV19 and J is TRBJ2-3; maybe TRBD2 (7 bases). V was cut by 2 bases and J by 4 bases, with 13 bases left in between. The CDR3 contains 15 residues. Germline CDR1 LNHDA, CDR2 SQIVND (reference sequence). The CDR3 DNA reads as TGTGCCAGTAGTATATCAGGGGCGGGAGCAGATACGCAGTATTTT. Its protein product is CASSISGAGADTQYF.

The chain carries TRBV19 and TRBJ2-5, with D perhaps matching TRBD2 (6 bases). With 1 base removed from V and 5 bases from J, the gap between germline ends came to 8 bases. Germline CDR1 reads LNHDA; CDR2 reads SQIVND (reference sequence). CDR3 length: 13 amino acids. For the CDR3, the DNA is TGTGCCAGTAGTATAGTCGCGGGGGAGACCCAGTACTTC. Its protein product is CASSIVAGETQYF.

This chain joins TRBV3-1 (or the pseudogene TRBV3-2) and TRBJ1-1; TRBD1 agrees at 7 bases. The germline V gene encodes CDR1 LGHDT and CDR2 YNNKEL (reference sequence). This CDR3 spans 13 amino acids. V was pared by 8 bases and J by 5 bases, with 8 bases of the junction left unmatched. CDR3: CASARTGETEAFF. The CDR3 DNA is TGTGCCAGCGCCCGAACAGGGGAAACTGAAGCTTTCTTT.

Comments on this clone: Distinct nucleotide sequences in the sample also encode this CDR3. Here the CDR3 reads CASSQRGGQETQYF. DNA of the CDR3: TGTGCCAGCAGCCAAAGGGGGGGCCAAGAGACCCAGTACTTC. The J gene is TRBJ2-5, the V gene TRBV3-1 (or the pseudogene TRBV3-2), with D maybe TRBD2 (7 bases). With 2 bases removed from V and 1 base from J, the gap between germline ends came to 8 bases. This CDR3 is 14 amino acids long. The V gene's germline CDR1 is LGHDT and CDR2 YNNKEL (reference sequence).

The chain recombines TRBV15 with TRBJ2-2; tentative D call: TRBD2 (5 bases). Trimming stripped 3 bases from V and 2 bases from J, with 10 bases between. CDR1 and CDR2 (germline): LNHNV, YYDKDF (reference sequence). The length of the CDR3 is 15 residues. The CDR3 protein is CATSRGDTNTGELFF. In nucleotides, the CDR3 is TGTGCCACCAGCAGGGGAGACACAAACACCGGGGAGCTGTTTTTT.

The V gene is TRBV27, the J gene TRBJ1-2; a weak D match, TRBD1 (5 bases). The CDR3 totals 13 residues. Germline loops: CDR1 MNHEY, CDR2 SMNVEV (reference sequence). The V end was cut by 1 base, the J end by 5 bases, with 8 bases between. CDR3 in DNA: TGTGCCAGCAGTTTATACGGGACTTATGGCTACACCTTC. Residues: CASSLYGTYGYTF.

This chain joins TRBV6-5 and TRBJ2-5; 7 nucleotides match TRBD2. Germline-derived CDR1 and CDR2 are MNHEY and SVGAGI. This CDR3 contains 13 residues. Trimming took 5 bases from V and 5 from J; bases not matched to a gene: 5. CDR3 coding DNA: TGTGCCAGCAGTAGGACTAGTTTCGAGACCCAGTACTTC. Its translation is CASSRTSFETQYF.

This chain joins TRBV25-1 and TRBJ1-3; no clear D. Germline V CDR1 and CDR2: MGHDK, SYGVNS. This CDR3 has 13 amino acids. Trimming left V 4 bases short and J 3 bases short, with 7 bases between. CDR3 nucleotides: TGTGCCAGCAGTGGGGCAGGTGGAAACACCATATATTTT. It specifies CASSGAGGNTIYF.

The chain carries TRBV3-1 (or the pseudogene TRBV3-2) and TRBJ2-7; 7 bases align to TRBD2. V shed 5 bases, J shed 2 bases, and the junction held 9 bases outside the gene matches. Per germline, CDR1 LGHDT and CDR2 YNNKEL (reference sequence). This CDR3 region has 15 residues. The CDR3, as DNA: TGTGCCAGCAGCGCCGCGGGGGTTCTTACCTACGAGCAGTACTTC. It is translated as CASSAAGVLTYEQYF.

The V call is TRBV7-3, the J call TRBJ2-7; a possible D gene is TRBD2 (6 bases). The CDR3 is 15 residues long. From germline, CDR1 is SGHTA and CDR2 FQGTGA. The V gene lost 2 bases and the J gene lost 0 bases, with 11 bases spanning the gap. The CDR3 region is CASSLWRGGSYEQYF. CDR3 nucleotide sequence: TGTGCCAGCAGCTTATGGAGGGGCGGCTCCTACGAGCAGTACTTC.